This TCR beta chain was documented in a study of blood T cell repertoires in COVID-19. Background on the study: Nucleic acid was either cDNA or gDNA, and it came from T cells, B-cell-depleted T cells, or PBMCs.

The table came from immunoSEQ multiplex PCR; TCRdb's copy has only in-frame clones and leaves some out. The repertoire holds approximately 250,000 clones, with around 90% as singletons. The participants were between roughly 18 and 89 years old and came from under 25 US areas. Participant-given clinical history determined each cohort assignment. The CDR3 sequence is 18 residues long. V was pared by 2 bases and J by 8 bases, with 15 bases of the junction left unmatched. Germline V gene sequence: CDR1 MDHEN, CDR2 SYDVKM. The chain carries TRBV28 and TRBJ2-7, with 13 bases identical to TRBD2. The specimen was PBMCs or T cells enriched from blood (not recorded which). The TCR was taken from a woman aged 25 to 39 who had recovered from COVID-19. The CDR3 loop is CASSLRPLRTSGSRQQYF. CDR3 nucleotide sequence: TGTGCCAGCAGTTTAAGGCCCCTTCGGACTAGCGGGAGCAGGCAGCAGTACTTC.